A single sample is the source of the 28 T cell receptor beta chains below, sequenced in a study of human T cells and chemical hapten exposure. The template was total RNA from unfractionated whole blood. TCRdb used MiXCR to reprocess the 5' RACE reads, holding one entry per CDR3 protein. This sample has tens of thousands of distinct CDR3 sequences; less than 20% occur once, and the top ten carry over 6.5%. The receptor set was obtained from a female donor in good health.

This clonotype has more than one count but fewer than ten. This chain links TRBV5-6 with TRBJ2-3; 7 bases match TRBD1. V gave up 4 bases and J gave up 4 bases; unmatched junction bases: 3. The CDR3 is 13 amino acids. The germline gives CDR1 SGHDT, CDR2 YYEEEE. CDR3 amino acids: CASSPQGADTQYF. As DNA, the CDR3 is TGTGCCAGCAGCCCGCAGGGGGCAGATACGCAGTATTTT.

There are a few counts of this clonotype. J is TRBJ2-7 and V is TRBV18; no clear D gene. Trimming cost V 0 bases and J 0 bases, with 6 bases left between them. The CDR3 has 14 residues. Germline CDR1 and CDR2: KGHSH and LQKENI. CDR3 sequence: CASSPPASSYEQYF. Written as DNA, the CDR3 is TGTGCCAGCTCACCACCGGCGAGCTCCTACGAGCAGTACTTC.

The chain combines TRBV28 with TRBJ2-7; TRBD2 agrees at 8 bases. Germline V gene lookup returns CDR1 MDHEN and CDR2 SYDVKM. This CDR3 region has 16 residues. V shed 2 bases and J 5 bases; nucleotides not matched to a gene: 11. CDR3 residues: CASSLGRSGGRNEQYF. DNA for the CDR3: TGTGCCAGCAGTTTAGGACGGTCGGGAGGGCGCAACGAGCAGTACTTC.

The chain uses TRBV6-5 and TRBJ1-5, with D perhaps TRBD1 (5 bases). Germline assignment: CDR1 MNHEY and CDR2 SVGAGI. The CDR3 has 14 residues. Trimming stripped 6 bases from V and 7 bases from J, with 16 bases between. The CDR3 sequence is CASSPFGGRQPQHF. The CDR3 coding sequence is TGTGCCAGCAGCCCCTTCGGGGGACGGCAGCCCCAGCATTTT.

This clonotype was seen a handful of times. V is TRBV7-9 and J is TRBJ1-2, with 11 bases lining up with TRBD1. CDR3 length: 15 amino acids. With V trimmed by 2 bases and J by 8 bases, 7 bases remained unmatched. Germline assignment: CDR1 SEHNR and CDR2 FQNEAQ (reference sequence). CDR3 sequence (DNA): TGTGCCAGCAGCTTACCTCGGACAGGGGGCGAGGGCTACACCTTC. Amino acid sequence: CASSLPRTGGEGYTF.

CDR3 sequence (DNA): TGTGCCAGCAGCTTCTACAGGGAAGATGGCTACACCTTC. This translates into CASSFYREDGYTF. The chain employs TRBV7-2 and TRBJ1-2, with D perhaps matching TRBD1 (6 bases). Germline V CDR1 and CDR2: SGHTA, FQGNSA. The CDR3 runs 13 residues. V lost 3 bases and J lost 6, with 11 bases in between.

This chain joins TRBV20-1 and TRBJ1-1; TRBD1 matches 8 bases. The V and J ends lost 5 bases and 4 bases, in that order; junction bases with no gene match: 9. The CDR3 covers 14 residues. In germline, CDR1 is DFQATT, CDR2 SNEGSKA (reference sequence). CDR3 in amino acids: CSASAGGWGTEAFF. Written as DNA, the CDR3 is TGCAGTGCTTCCGCAGGGGGCTGGGGCACTGAAGCTTTCTTT.

This clonotype was picked up many times. This chain joins TRBV29-1 and TRBJ1-1; 9 bases match TRBD1. The V gene end was trimmed by 6 bases and the J gene end by 1 base; junction bases not matched to a gene: 12. This CDR3 comprises 16 residues. CDR1 and CDR2 from the germline V gene are SQVTM and ANQGSEA. CDR3 coding DNA: TGCAGCGTGCAAGGGGGGACAGGGAGATCGAACACTGAAGCTTTCTTT. Amino acid sequence: CSVQGGTGRSNTEAFF. The variable domain in full, with the rest retrieved from reference TRBV29-1 and TRBJ1-1, is SAVISQKPSRDICQRGTSLTIQCQVDSQVTMMFWYRQQPGQSLTLIATANQGSEATYESGFVIDKFPISRPNLTFSTLTVSNMSPEDSSIYLCSVQGGTGRSNTEAFFGQGTRLTVV.

The gene calls are TRBV5-5 and TRBJ2-3; D unclear. The CDR3 length is 12 residues. In germline, CDR1 is SGHKS, CDR2 YYEKEE (reference sequence). The DNA of the CDR3 is TGTGCTGCCGGCGATACCCTACTTACGCAGTATTTT. It translates to CAAGDTLLTQYF.

The chain couples TRBV12-3 or TRBV12-4 to TRBJ1-1, with 7 bases identical to TRBD1. The CDR3 extends over 15 amino acids. Germline trimming cut 5 bases from V and 1 base from J; bases unmatched to any gene: 7. The CDR3: CASSLRGQRNTEAFF. The CDR3 DNA is TGTGCCAGCAGTCTAAGGGGACAGCGGAACACTGAAGCTTTCTTT.

The CDR3 DNA reads TGTGCCACCAGCGGTTCTAGAGAGACCCAGTACTTC. This encodes CATSGSRETQYF. This chain links TRBV15 with TRBJ2-5, with unresolved D. Trimming took off 5 bases at V and 4 bases at J, with 8 bases between the two ends. The CDR3 length is 12 residues. Germline V gives CDR1 LNHNV, CDR2 YYDKDF (reference sequence). The full variable domain, rest sourced from reference TRBV15 and TRBJ2-5, is DAMVIQNPRYQVTQFGKPVTLSCSQTLNHNVMYWYQQKSSQAPKLLFHYYDKDFNNEADTPDNFQSRRPNTSFCFLDIRSPGLGDTAMYLCATSGSRETQYFGPGTRLLVL.

The sample holds a few counts of this clonotype. The V and J genes are TRBV4-1 and TRBJ2-7; a weak D match, TRBD2 (5 bases). V lost 5 bases and J lost 5, with 16 bases in between. There are 14 residues in the CDR3. Looked up from germline, CDR1 is MGHRA and CDR2 is YSYEKL. The CDR3 DNA sequence: TGCGCCAGCAGCTCACAACTAGGGCTCAACGAGCAGTACTTC. This sequence encodes CASSSQLGLNEQYF.

A few counts support this clonotype. The J gene is TRBJ1-2, the V gene TRBV29-1; D uncertain. Germline V gives CDR1 SQVTM, CDR2 ANQGSEA. The V and J ends lost 6 bases and 5 bases respectively, with 10 bases between them. The CDR3 runs 11 residues. The CDR3 region is CSVEREYGYTF. The CDR3 DNA reads TGCAGCGTGGAAAGGGAATATGGCTACACCTTC.

This chain joins TRBV5-1 and TRBJ2-5; D is perhaps TRBD1 (5 bases). V was pared by 1 base and J by 5 bases, with 12 bases between. Germline V gene lookup returns CDR1 SGHRS and CDR2 YFSETQ. The CDR3 is made up of 14 amino acids. CDR3 loop: CASSLLDMGETQYF. The CDR3 DNA follows: TGCGCCAGCAGCTTGCTGGACATGGGGGAGACCCAGTACTTC.

This clonotype was counted many times. The chain has TRBV11-2 and TRBJ2-1; 8 bases are shared with TRBD2. Per the germline V gene, CDR1 is SGHAT and CDR2 is FQNNGV. V was clipped by 5 bases and J by 7 bases; unmatched bases: 16. The CDR3 length is 17 residues. CDR3 nucleotide sequence: TGTGCCAGCAGCCCGCGGACTAGCACCTTTATGTCGAATGAGCAGTTCTTC. Translating it yields CASSPRTSTFMSNEQFF.

Only a few counts were recorded for this clonotype. V gene TRBV29-1 combines with J gene TRBJ2-3; D may be TRBD2 (5 bases). CDR3 length equals 13 residues. Per the germline V gene, CDR1 is SQVTM and CDR2 is ANQGSEA. The V gene lost 4 bases and the J gene lost 2 bases, with 10 bases spanning the gap. CDR3 region: CSVVRDYTDTQYF. DNA of the CDR3: TGCAGCGTTGTTCGGGATTACACAGATACGCAGTATTTT.

This clonotype occurred many times. The chain has TRBV29-1 and TRBJ1-1, with TRBD1 matching 7 bases. This CDR3 is built from 13 residues. Trimming at V came to 3 bases and at J to 4 bases, leaving 5 bases not matched to a gene. The germline V gene encodes CDR1 SQVTM and CDR2 ANQGSEA. CDR3 coding DNA: TGCAGCGTTGATCCGACAGGGTCCACTGAAGCTTTCTTT. Protein sequence: CSVDPTGSTEAFF.

This clonotype was detected a few times. The rearrangement uses TRBV4-1 and TRBJ1-4; D uncertain. V dropped 0 bases and J dropped 10 bases, with 15 bases sitting between them. The germline gives CDR1 MGHRA, CDR2 YSYEKL. This CDR3 comprises 15 residues. CDR3 sequence: CASSQDPVFKGKLFF. The CDR3 region has the DNA TGCGCCAGCAGCCAAGATCCCGTTTTTAAGGGAAAACTGTTTTTT.

This clonotype has just a few counts. The genes are TRBV7-9 and TRBJ2-1; D is uncertain. V lost 1 base, J lost 7 bases, and 11 bases lay in between. This CDR3 is 14 amino acids long. Per germline, CDR1 SEHNR and CDR2 FQNEAQ (reference sequence). CDR3 protein: CASSLEGRRNEQFF. CDR3 DNA: TGTGCCAGCAGCTTAGAGGGTCGAAGGAATGAGCAGTTCTTC.

This clonotype turned up a few times. V usage is TRBV12-3 or TRBV12-4 and J usage is TRBJ1-1; 7 nucleotides line up with TRBD1. The CDR3 length is 12 residues. V shed 6 bases and J 10 bases; nucleotides not matched to a gene: 8. The CDR3 DNA sequence: TGTGCCAGCAGGTGGGGGACAGAGGGAGCTTTCTTT. As protein: CASRWGTEGAFF.

J is TRBJ2-5 and V is TRBV27; D may be TRBD1 (6 bases). V was cut by 8 bases and J by 0 bases, with 10 bases left in between. Germline V gene data show CDR1 as MNHEY and CDR2 as SMNVEV (reference sequence). The CDR3 consists of 13 residues. This CDR3 is CASGKGDQETQYF. The DNA of the CDR3 is TGTGCCAGCGGCAAGGGGGACCAAGAGACCCAGTACTTC.

This clonotype was recorded a few times. CDR3 sequence (DNA): TGTGCCAGCCGCACAGGGGCGAACTATGGCTACACCTTC. Its protein product is CASRTGANYGYTF. The chain uses TRBV6-1 and TRBJ1-2; 7 bases agree with TRBD1. Trimming removed 8 bases from V and 2 bases from J; junction bases left unmatched: 5. CDR3 length: 13 amino acids. CDR1 is MNHNS, CDR2 SASEGT, per germline.

This clonotype was seen at least ten times. The chain employs TRBV6-2 or TRBV6-3 and TRBJ2-3; D may be TRBD1 or TRBD2 (6 bases each). Germline V gene data show CDR1 as MNHEY and CDR2 as SVGEGT. The CDR3 runs to 18 residues. V lost 5 bases, J lost 2 bases, and 23 bases lay in between. CDR3 region: CASSNRLVGGHPTDTQYF. DNA of the CDR3: TGTGCCAGCAGTAACCGACTAGTGGGGGGCCATCCCACAGATACGCAGTATTTT.

This clonotype was seen more than once but under ten times. This rearrangement joins TRBV30 to TRBJ1-4; possible D gene TRBD1, 5 bases. V was cut by 0 bases and J by 8 bases, with 10 bases left in between. In germline, CDR1 is GTSNPN, CDR2 SVGIG (reference sequence). The CDR3 is 13 residues long. The CDR3 loop reads CAWSVSGSEKLFF. In DNA, the CDR3 is TGTGCCTGGAGTGTCTCAGGGTCCGAAAAACTGTTTTTT.

The sample holds a few counts of this clonotype. The V gene is TRBV7-9, the J gene TRBJ2-5; maybe TRBD1 (5 bases). This CDR3 contains 15 residues. The V gene lost 2 bases and the J gene lost 5 bases, with 15 bases spanning the gap. Germline CDR1 reads SEHNR; CDR2 reads FQNEAQ (reference sequence). CDR3 bases: TGTGCCAGCAGCTTATTTCAGGGTGAGGTGGAGACCCAGTACTTC. Protein: CASSLFQGEVETQYF.

The DNA of the CDR3 is TGTGCCAGCAGTTACTCCTTCGACAGGATAAACACCATATATTTT. Amino acids: CASSYSFDRINTIYF. The chain uses TRBV6-5 and TRBJ1-3, with TRBD1 as a possible D gene (6 bases). V was trimmed by 0 bases and J by 6 bases, leaving 12 bases between them. There are 15 residues in the CDR3. Germline V gives CDR1 MNHEY, CDR2 SVGAGI.

The CDR3 DNA is TGCAGCGTTAAAACGGACAGCCTTAATCAGCCCCAGCATTTT. Protein sequence: CSVKTDSLNQPQHF. The chain couples TRBV29-1 to TRBJ1-5; D perhaps matches TRBD1 (6 bases). Germline V gene sequence: CDR1 SQVTM, CDR2 ANQGSEA. V shed 5 bases and J shed 4 bases, with 15 bases lying between them. The CDR3 has 14 residues.

The rearrangement joins TRBV20-1 to TRBJ2-5, with 10 bases lining up with TRBD2. V gave up 4 bases and J gave up 5 bases; unmatched junction bases: 7. Germline CDR1 and CDR2: DFQATT and SNEGSKA (reference sequence). There are 14 residues in the CDR3. The DNA of the CDR3 is TGCAGTGCTACAAAGCGGGGGGGGTCGGAGACCCAGTACTTC. The encoded protein is CSATKRGGSETQYF.